One and the same sample provided the 2 T cell receptor beta chains below, sequenced in a study of blood T cell repertoires in COVID-19. Some clones are missing from TCRdb's copy, which holds only in-frame ones; the method was immunoSEQ multiplex PCR. The sample shows roughly 430,000 clones, 70% to 90% of them seen only once. The specimen was PBMCs or T cells enriched from blood (not recorded which). Receptors were obtained from a woman in her 40s with acute COVID-19.

In its sample, this clone was seen a few times. The chain links TRBV2 to TRBJ2-1; TRBD2 aligns across 15 bases. Germline CDR1 reads SNHLY; CDR2 reads FYNNEI. V lost 6 bases to trimming and J lost 0 bases; unmatched junction nucleotides: 3. CDR3 length: 17 amino acids. This CDR3 is CASRGLAGGRSYNEQFF. CDR3 in DNA: TGTGCCAGCAGGGGACTAGCGGGGGGACGCTCCTACAATGAGCAGTTCTTC.

CDR3 protein: CASSGQAGEQYF. CDR3 DNA sequence: TGCGCCAGCAGTGGACAGGCCGGCGAGCAGTACTTC. The rearrangement uses TRBV5-1 and TRBJ2-7, with 7 bases that match TRBD1. The CDR3 totals 12 residues. Germline CDR1 SGHRS, CDR2 YFSETQ. V was pared by 5 bases and J by 6 bases, with 5 bases of the junction left unmatched.